Here is one TCR beta chain with its context. The antigen is undetermined. The ends were cut back, 1 base at V and 2 bases at J, with 14 bases in the middle. Germline V gene data show CDR1 as MNHNS and CDR2 as SASEGT. CDR3 size: 16 residues. The data were produced by immunoSEQ multiplex PCR, yet TCRdb's version contains in-frame clones alone and is incomplete. The sample has around 40,000 clones; approximately 77% are singletons. The entry originates in a study of vaccination effects on CD4 cells after COVID-19. Study-level findings and limits: After vaccination, at late timepoints, clones induced by infection and by vaccine contracted markedly.

Having been cultured for around nine days, the cells underwent CD4+ T cell isolation. Each person got two doses of an mRNA SARS-CoV-2 vaccine, BNT162b2 or mRNA-1273. Each vaccine recipient was nucleocapsid antibody negative and had no prior SARS-CoV-2 infection. IL-2 medium was substituted for half the medium on days 3 and 7. Here the sequenced sample was CD4+ T cells from PBMCs cultured without peptide, taken after COVID-19 vaccination. The source is a human donor who received a COVID-19 vaccine. V gene TRBV6-1 combines with J gene TRBJ1-2, with a weak D call TRBD1 (5 bases). The CDR3 sequence is CASSEGGTGGNYGYTF. The CDR3 DNA is TGTGCCAGCAGTGAAGGTGGTACAGGCGGAAACTATGGCTACACCTTC.